The entry below gives a single T cell receptor beta chain sequence along with its context. Its recognized antigen is unknown. No quality values exist for individual bases; no much larger clone is one base distant. This record comes from a study of Ad26.COV2.S vaccination and SARS-CoV-2 variants (dated by TCRdb to about 2021). Regarding the complete study: TCRbeta repertoire sequencing served as the tool for gauging how specific and how broad the SARS-CoV-2-reactive T cell receptors were following Ad26.COV2.S vaccination. The TCR-sequenced set comprised approximately 32 samples: roughly 19 Ad26.COV2.S vaccine recipients, 5 placebo recipients and 8 SARS-CoV-2 convalescent individuals.

Beyond this particular receptor, the publication reports: Comparable non-spike TCR breadth was observed between vaccine and placebo recipients, consistent with only spike being contained in the vaccine. Compared with placebo recipients, Ad26.COV2.S recipients showed higher spike-specific TCR breadth (P = 0.0014). The authors noted that the TCR breadth and depth analyses may have underestimated total T cell responses. Substantial breadth of spike-specific CD8+ and CD4+ T cell responses was reported after vaccination.

The CDR3 runs 16 amino acids, cysteine and phenylalanine included. The read is trimmed to its CDR3 DNA, 48 bases read in frame from base 1. CDR1 and CDR2 are read off the germline V gene (reference sequence) as WNHNN and SYGVQD. V and J are truncated by 2 bases and 0 bases respectively, leaving an intervening sequence of 11 bases. Taken with the paper, the label for time point translates to: individuals recovered from natural SARS-CoV-2 infection. The immunoSEQ Assay was the method used to sequence TCRbeta CDR3 regions. After extraction, genomic DNA underwent amplification by bias-controlled multiplex PCR, followed by high-throughput sequencing. The original pipeline was this. To quantify the absolute abundance of every unique TCRbeta CDR3 region, sequences were collapsed and filtered. T cell fraction was estimated by normalizing TCRbeta template counts to usable DNA, which was measured by amplifying reference genes present in all nucleated cells. Repertoire TCRs were annotated as SARS-CoV-2-specific when V gene, CDR3 amino acid sequence and J gene were exactly matched to a known reactive TCR set. MIRA supplied the reference SARS-CoV-2 TCR set, which was filtered for enrichment in COVID-19-positive ImmuneCODE repertoires so that public or cross-reactive TCRs were removed. Based on the MIRA antigens, annotated TCRs were further analysed at the level of specific ORF or position within ORF. Breadth was defined as the number of annotated unique rearrangements divided by the total number of unique productive rearrangements, and depth was defined as the summed frequency of the annotated unique rearrangements. Two-sided Wilcoxon rank-sum tests were used to compare TCR breadth between groups. TCRdb took over this immuneACCESS table, retaining in-frame rearrangements with V and J assigned. Such tables are incomplete; in checked studies, under half of the missing clones stem from an unresolved V gene, and the remainder is unexplained. That table is the source of V, J and clone size, and D and trimming were worked out from the DNA. The sample table shows fewer than 55,000 clones, and approximately 80% are seen once. Of the sample, less than 60% falls within the top ten clones.

The rearranged chain carries TRBV10-1 and TRBJ2-1; a tentative D call is TRBD1 (5 bases match). The specimen was peripheral blood, collected after recovery from COVID-19. The TCR originated in a human donor who had recovered from COVID-19. The bases read TGCGCCAGCAGTGAGGACAGCCGAAGCTCCTACAATGAGCAGTTCTTC. Its protein is CASSEDSRSSYNEQFF.